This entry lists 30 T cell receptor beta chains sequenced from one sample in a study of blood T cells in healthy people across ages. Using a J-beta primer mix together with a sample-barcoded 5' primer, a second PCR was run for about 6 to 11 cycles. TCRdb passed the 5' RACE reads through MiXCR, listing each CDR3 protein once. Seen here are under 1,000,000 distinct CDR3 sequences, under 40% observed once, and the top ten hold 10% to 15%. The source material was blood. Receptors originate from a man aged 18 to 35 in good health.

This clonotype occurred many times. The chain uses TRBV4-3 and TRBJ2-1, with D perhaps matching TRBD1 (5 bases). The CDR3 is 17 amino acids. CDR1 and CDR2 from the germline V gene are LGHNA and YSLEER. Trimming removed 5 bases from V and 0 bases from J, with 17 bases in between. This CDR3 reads CASSSSWGQSSYNEQFF. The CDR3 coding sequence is TGCGCCAGCAGCTCATCCTGGGGCCAGAGCTCCTACAATGAGCAGTTCTTC.

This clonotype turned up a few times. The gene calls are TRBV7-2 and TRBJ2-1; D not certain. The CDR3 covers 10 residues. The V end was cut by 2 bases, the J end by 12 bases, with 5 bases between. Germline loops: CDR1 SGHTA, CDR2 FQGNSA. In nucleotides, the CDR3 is TGTGCCAGCAGCTTAAGGTTGCAGTTCTTC. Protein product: CASSLRLQFF. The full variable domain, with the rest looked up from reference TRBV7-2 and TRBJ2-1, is GAGVSQSPSNKVTEKGKDVELRCDPISGHTALYWYRQSLGQGLEFLIYFQGNSAPDKSGLPSDRFSAERTGGSVSTLTIQRTQQEDSAVYLCASSLRLQFFGPGTRLTVL.

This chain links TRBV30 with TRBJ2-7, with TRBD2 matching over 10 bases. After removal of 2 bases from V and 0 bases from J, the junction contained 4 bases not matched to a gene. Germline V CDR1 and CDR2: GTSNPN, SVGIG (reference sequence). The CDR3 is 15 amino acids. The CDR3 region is CAWSPGTSDSYEQYF. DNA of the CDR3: TGTGCCTGGAGTCCCGGGACTAGCGACTCCTACGAGCAGTACTTC.

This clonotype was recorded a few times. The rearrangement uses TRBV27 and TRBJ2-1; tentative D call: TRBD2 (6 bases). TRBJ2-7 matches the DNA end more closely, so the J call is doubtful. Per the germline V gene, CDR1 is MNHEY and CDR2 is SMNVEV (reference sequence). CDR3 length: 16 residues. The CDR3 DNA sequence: TGTGCCAGCAGCCATCGACTAGGGAGCTCCTACAATGAGCAGTACTTC. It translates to CASSHRLGSSYNEQYF.

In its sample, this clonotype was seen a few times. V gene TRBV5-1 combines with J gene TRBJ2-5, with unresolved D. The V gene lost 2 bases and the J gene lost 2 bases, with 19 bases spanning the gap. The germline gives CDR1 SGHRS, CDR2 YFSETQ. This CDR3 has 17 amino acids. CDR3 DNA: TGCGCCAGCAGCTTTACAGTGTTCGAGTATGGACAAGAGACCCAGTACTTC. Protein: CASSFTVFEYGQETQYF. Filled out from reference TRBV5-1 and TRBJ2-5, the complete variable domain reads KAGVTQTPRYLIKTRGQQVTLSCSPISGHRSVSWYQQTPGQGLQFLFEYFSETQRNKGNFPGRFSGRQFSNSRSEMNVSTLELGDSALYLCASSFTVFEYGQETQYFGPGTRLLVL.

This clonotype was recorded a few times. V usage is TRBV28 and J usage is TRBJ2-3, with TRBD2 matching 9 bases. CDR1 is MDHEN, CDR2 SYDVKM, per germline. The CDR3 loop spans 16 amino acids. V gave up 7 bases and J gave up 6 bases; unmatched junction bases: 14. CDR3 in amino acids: CASMPPSGGRSDTQYF. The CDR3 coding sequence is TGTGCCAGCATGCCGCCGAGCGGGGGGCGGTCGGATACGCAGTATTTT.

Here the CDR3 DNA reads TGTGCCAGCAGCTTTACGGTGCAGGGGCCGGTATCAGCCCAGCATTTT. It specifies CASSFTVQGPVSAQHF. This chain links TRBV7-9 with TRBJ1-5; possible D gene TRBD1, 6 bases. The CDR3 is made up of 16 amino acids. Germline CDR1 and CDR2: SEHNR and FQNEAQ (reference sequence). Trimming removed 3 bases from V and 11 bases from J, with 23 bases in between.

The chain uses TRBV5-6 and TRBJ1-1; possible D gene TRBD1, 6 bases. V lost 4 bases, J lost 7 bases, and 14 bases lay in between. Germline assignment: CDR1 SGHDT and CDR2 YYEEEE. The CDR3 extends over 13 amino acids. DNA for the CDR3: TGTGCCAGCAGCCCGCAGGGGACGGGTGAAGCTTTCTTT. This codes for CASSPQGTGEAFF.

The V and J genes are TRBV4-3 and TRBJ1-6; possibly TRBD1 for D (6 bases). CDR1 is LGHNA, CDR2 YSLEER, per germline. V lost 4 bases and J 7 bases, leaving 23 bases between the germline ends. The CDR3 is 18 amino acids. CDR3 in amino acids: CASSRLIPGQGKNSPLHF. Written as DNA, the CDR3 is TGCGCCAGCAGCCGTCTCATTCCTGGGCAGGGGAAAAATTCACCCCTCCACTTT.

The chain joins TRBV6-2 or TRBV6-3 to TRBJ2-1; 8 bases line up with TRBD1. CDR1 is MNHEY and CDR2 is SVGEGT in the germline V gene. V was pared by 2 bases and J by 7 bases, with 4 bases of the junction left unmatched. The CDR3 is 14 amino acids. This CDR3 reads CASSYGDRINEQFF. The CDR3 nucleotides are TGTGCCAGCAGTTACGGGGACAGGATTAATGAGCAGTTCTTC.

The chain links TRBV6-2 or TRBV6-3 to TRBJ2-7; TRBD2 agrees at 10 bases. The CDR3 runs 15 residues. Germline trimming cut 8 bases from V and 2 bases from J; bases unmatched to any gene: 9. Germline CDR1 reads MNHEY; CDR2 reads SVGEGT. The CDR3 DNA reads TGTGCCAGCGGATCAGCGGGGGGGCCCCCCTACGAGCAGTACTTC. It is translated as CASGSAGGPPYEQYF.

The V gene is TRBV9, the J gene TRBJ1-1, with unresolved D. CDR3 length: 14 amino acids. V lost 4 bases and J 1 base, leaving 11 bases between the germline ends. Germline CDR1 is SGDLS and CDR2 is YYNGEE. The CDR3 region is CASSRGPGNTEAFF. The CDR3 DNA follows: TGTGCCAGCAGCAGAGGACCGGGGAACACTGAAGCTTTCTTT.

In DNA, the CDR3 is TGTGCCAGCAGTTTAGTTACAGGCTTGACTGAAGCTTTCTTT. It is translated as CASSLVTGLTEAFF. This chain uses TRBV28 with TRBJ1-1, with a tentative D call TRBD1 (5 bases). CDR1 MDHEN and CDR2 SYDVKM come from the germline V gene. Deletions cut 2 bases from V and 5 bases from J, with 12 bases between. This CDR3 region has 14 residues.

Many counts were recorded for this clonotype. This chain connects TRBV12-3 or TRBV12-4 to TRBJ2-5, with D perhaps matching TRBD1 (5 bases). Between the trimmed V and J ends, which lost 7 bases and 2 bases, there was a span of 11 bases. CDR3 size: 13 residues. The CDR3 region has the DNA TGTGCCAGCACTAAAGACAGACAAGAGACCCAGTACTTC. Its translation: CASTKDRQETQYF.

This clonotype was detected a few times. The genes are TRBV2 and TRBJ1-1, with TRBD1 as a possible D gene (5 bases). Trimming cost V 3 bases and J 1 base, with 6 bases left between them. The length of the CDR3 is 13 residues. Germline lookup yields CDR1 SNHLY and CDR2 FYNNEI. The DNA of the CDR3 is TGTGCCAGCAGTGACGACAGGAACACTGAAGCTTTCTTT. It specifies CASSDDRNTEAFF. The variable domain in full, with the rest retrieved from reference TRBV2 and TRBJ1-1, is EPEVTQTPSHQVTQMGQEVILRCVPISNHLYFYWYRQILGQKVEFLVSFYNNEISEKSEIFDDQFSVERPDGSNFTLKIRSTKLEDSAMYFCASSDDRNTEAFFGQGTRLTVV.

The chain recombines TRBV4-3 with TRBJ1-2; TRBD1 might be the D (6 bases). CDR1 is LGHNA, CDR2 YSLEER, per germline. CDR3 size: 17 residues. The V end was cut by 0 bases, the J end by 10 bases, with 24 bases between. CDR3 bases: TGCGCCAGCAGCCAAGACCGGTTTGCCGGGACACGCGGGGCCTACACCTTC. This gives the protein CASSQDRFAGTRGAYTF.

The CDR3 reads CASSQAGVSNQPQHF. The CDR3 DNA is TGCGCCAGCAGCCAAGCTGGGGTAAGCAATCAGCCCCAGCATTTT. The chain couples TRBV4-1 to TRBJ1-5; D unclear. This CDR3 has 15 residues. CDR1 MGHRA and CDR2 YSYEKL come from the germline V gene. Trimming took off 1 base at V and 1 base at J, with 8 bases between the two ends.

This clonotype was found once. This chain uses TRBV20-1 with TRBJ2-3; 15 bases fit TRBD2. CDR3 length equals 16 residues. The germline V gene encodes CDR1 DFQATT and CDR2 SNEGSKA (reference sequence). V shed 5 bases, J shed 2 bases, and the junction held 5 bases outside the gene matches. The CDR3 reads CSAPGLAGGNTDTQYF. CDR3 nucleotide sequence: TGCAGTGCTCCCGGACTAGCGGGAGGGAACACAGATACGCAGTATTTT.

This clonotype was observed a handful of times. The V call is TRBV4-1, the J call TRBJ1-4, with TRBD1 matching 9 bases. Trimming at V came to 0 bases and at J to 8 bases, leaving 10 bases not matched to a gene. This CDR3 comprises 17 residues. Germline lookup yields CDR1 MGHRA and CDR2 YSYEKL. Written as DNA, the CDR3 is TGCGCCAGCAGCCAAGACCCTAGGACAGGGGTACAGGAAAAACTGTTTTTT. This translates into CASSQDPRTGVQEKLFF.

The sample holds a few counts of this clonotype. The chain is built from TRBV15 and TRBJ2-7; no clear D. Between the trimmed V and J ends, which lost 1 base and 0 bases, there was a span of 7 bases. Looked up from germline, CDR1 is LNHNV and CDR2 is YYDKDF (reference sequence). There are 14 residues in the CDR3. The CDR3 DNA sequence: TGTGCCACCAGCAGAGGGTACGACTCCTACGAGCAGTACTTC. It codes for CATSRGYDSYEQYF.

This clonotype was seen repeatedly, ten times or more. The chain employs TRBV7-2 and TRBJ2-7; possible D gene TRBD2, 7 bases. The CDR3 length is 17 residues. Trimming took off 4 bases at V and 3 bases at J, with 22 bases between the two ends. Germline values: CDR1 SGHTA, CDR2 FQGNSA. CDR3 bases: TGTGCCAGCAGCTCCCAAAGGGGGACTAAATTGCTCTACGAGCAGTACTTC. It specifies CASSSQRGTKLLYEQYF.

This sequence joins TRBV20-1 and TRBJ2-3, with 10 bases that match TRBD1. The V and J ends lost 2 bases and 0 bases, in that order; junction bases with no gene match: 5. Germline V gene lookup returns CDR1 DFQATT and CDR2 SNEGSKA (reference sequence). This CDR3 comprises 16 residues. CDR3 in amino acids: CSARSTGGPSTDTQYF. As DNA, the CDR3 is TGCAGTGCTAGATCGACAGGGGGCCCTAGCACAGATACGCAGTATTTT.

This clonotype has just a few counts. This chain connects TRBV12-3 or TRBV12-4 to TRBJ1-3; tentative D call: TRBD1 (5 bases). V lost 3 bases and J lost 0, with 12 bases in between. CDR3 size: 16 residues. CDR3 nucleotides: TGTGCCAGCAGTTTTAGCAGGGCGGGCTCTGGAAACACCATATATTTT. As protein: CASSFSRAGSGNTIYF.

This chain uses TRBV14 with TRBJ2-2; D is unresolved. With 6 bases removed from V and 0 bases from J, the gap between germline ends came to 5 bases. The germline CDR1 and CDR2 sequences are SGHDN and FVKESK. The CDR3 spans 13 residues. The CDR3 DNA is TGTGCCAGCAGGGGCACGAACACCGGGGAGCTGTTTTTT. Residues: CASRGTNTGELFF.

The CDR3 here is CASSLAAASYGYTF. CDR3 DNA: TGTGCCAGCAGCTTAGCGGCGGCCTCCTATGGCTACACCTTC. The chain joins TRBV7-2 to TRBJ1-2; no definite D call. This CDR3 has 14 amino acids. Trimming removed 0 bases from V and 4 bases from J, with 9 bases in between. Germline V lookup: CDR1 SGHTA, CDR2 FQGNSA.

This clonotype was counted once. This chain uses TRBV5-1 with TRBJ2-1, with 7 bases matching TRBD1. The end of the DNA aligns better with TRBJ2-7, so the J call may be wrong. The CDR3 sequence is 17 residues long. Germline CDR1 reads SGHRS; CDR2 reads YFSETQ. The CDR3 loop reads CASSLDQGVSSYNEQYF. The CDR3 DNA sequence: TGCGCCAGCAGCTTGGACCAGGGGGTAAGCTCCTACAATGAGCAGTACTTC.

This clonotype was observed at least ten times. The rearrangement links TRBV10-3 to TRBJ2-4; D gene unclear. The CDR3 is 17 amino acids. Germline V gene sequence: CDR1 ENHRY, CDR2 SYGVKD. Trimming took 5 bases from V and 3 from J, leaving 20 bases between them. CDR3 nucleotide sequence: TGTGCCATCAGTCATCCTTCTCTGGAAGAGGACAAAAACATTCAGTACTTC. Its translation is CAISHPSLEEDKNIQYF.

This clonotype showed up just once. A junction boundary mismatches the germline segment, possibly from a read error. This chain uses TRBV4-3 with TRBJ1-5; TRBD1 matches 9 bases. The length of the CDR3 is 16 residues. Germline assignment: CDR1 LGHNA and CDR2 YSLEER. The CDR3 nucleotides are TGCGCCAGCAGCCAAAGCCAGGGACAGGGCAATCAGTCCCAGCATTTT. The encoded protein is CASSQSQGQGNQSQHF.

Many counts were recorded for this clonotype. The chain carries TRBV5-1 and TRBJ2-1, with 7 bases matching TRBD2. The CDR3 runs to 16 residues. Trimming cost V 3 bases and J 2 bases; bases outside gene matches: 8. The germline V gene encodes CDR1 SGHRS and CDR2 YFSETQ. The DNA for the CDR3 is TGCGCCAGCAGCTCCCATTCGGGGGGAGCCTACAATGAGCAGTTCTTC. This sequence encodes CASSSHSGGAYNEQFF.

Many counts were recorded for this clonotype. The CDR3 here is CASTDGGSETQYF. DNA for the CDR3: TGTGCCAGCACGGATGGGGGGTCAGAGACCCAGTACTTC. This chain links TRBV7-9 with TRBJ2-5, with D possibly matching TRBD2 (6 bases). CDR1 and CDR2 (germline): SEHNR, FQNEAQ (reference sequence). The length of the CDR3 is 13 residues. The V and J ends lost 7 bases and 4 bases respectively, with 13 bases between them.